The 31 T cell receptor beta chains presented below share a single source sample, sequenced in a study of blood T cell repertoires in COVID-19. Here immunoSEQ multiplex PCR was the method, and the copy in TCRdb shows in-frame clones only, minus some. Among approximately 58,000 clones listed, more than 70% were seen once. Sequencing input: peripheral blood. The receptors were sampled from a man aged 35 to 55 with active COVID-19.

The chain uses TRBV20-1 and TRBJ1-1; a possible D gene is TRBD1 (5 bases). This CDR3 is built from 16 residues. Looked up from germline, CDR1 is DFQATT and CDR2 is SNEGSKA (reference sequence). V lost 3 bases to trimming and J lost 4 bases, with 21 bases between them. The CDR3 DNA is TGCAGTGCTAGTCAAGGGGTCCCCCGTGGGGCCACTGAAGCTTTCTTT. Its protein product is CSASQGVPRGATEAFF.

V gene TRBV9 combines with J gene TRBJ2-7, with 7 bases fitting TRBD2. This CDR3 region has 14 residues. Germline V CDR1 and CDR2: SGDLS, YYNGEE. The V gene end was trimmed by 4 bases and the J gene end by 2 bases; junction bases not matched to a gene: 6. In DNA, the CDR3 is TGTGCCAGCAGCCCAGGGACTACCCCCTACGAGCAGTACTTC. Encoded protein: CASSPGTTPYEQYF. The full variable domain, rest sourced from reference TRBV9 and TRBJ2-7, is DSGVTQTPKHLITATGQRVTLRCSPRSGDLSVYWYQQSLDQGLQFLIQYYNGEERAKGNILERFSAQQFPDLHSELNLSSLELGDSALYFCASSPGTTPYEQYFGPGTRLTVT.

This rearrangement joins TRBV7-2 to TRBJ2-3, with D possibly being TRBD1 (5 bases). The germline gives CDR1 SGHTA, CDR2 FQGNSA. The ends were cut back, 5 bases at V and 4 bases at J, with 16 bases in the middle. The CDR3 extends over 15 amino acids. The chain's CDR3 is CASSPRGALADTQYF. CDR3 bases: TGTGCCAGCAGCCCCCGTGGGGCGCTCGCAGATACGCAGTATTTT. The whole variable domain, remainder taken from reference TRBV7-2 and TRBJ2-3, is GAGVSQSPSNKVTEKGKDVELRCDPISGHTALYWYRQSLGQGLEFLIYFQGNSAPDKSGLPSDRFSAERTGGSVSTLTIQRTQQEDSAVYLCASSPRGALADTQYFGPGTRLTVL.

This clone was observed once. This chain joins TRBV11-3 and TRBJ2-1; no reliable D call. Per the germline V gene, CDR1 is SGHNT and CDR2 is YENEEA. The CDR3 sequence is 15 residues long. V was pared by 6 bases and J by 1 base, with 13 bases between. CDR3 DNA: TGTGCCAGCAGTTCGAGGAGCGAGTCCTACAATGAGCAGTTCTTC. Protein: CASSSRSESYNEQFF.

Written as DNA, the CDR3 is TGTGCCAGCCCGGTCAGGGTGGGGGAGACCCAGTACTTC. It encodes CASPVRVGETQYF. The chain couples TRBV6-5 to TRBJ2-5; the D gene is possibly TRBD1 (5 bases). The CDR3 consists of 13 residues. Trimming stripped 8 bases from V and 5 bases from J, with 15 bases between. Germline V gene sequence: CDR1 MNHEY, CDR2 SVGAGI.

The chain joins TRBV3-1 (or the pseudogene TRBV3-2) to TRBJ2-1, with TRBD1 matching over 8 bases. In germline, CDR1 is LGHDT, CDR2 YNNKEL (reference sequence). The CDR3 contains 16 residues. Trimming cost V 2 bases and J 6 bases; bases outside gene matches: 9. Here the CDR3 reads CASSQSRQGAFNEQFF. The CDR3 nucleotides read TGTGCCAGCAGCCAATCCCGGCAGGGGGCTTTCAATGAGCAGTTCTTC.

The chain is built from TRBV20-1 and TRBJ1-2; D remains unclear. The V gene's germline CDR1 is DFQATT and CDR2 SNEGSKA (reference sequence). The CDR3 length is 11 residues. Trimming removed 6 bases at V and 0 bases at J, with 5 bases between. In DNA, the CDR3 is TGCAGTGCCGGTTCTAACTATGGCTACACCTTC. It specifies CSAGSNYGYTF.

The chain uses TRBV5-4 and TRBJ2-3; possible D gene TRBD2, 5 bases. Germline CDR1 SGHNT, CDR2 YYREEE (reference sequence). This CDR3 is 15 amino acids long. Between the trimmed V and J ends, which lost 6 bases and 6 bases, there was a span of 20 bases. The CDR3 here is CASNDKRDYVDTQYF. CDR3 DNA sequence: TGTGCCAGCAACGACAAGAGGGATTATGTTGATACGCAGTATTTT. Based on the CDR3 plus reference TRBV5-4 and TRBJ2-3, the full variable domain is ETGVTQSPTHLIKTRGQQVTLRCSSQSGHNTVSWYQQALGQGPQFIFQYYREEENGRGNFPPRFSGLQFPNYSSELNVNALELDDSALYLCASNDKRDYVDTQYFGPGTRLTVL.

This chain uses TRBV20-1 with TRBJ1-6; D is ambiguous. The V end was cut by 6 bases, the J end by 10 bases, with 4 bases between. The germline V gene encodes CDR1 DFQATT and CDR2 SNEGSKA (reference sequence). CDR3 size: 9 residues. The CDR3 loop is CSAGSPLHF. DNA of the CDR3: TGCAGTGCCGGGTCACCCCTCCACTTT.

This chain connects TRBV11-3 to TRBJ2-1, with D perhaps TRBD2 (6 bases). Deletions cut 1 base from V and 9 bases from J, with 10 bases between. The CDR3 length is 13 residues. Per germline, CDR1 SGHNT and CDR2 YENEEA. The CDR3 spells CASSLVSGVEQFF. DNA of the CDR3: TGTGCCAGCAGCTTAGTGTCGGGAGTTGAGCAGTTCTTC.

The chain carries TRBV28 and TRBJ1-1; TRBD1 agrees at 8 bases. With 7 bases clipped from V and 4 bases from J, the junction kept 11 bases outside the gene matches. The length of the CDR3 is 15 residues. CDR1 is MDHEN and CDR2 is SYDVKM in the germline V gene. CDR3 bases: TGTGCCAGCACATCCCCAGGGGGCGAAGGCACTGAAGCTTTCTTT. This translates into CASTSPGGEGTEAFF.

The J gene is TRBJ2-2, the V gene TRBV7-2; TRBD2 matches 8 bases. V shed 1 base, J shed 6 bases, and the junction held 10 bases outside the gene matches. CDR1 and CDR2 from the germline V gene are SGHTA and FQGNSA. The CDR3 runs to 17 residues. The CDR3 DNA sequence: TGTGCCAGCAGCTTAGGCTGGGGAGCGGGAGCGGCCGGGGAGCTGTTTTTT. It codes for CASSLGWGAGAAGELFF. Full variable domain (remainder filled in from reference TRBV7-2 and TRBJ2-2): GAGVSQSPSNKVTEKGKDVELRCDPISGHTALYWYRQSLGQGLEFLIYFQGNSAPDKSGLPSDRFSAERTGGSVSTLTIQRTQQEDSAVYLCASSLGWGAGAAGELFFGEGSRLTVL.

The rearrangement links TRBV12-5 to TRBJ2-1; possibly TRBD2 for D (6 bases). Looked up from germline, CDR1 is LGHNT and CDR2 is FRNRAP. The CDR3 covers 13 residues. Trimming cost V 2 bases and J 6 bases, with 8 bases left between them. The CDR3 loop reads CASGLSTSNEQFF. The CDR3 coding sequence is TGTGCTAGTGGTTTGTCGACTAGCAATGAGCAGTTCTTC.

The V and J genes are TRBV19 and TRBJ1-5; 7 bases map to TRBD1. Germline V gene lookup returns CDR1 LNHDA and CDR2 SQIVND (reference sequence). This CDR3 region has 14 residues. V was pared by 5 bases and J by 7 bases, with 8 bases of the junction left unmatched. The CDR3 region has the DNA TGTGCCAGTAGTGGTTACAGGGGAGGCCAGCCCCAGCATTTT. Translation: CASSGYRGGQPQHF.

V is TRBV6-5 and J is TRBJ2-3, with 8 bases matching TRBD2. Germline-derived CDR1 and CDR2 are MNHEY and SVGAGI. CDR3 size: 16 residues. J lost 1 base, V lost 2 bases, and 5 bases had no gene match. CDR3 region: CASSYQAGAGTDTQYF. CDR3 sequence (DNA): TGTGCCAGCAGTTACCAAGCGGGAGCTGGCACAGATACGCAGTATTTT.

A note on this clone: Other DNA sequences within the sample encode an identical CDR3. The CDR3 DNA reads as TGTGCCAGCAGCTTAGAGGGGAGCACAGATACGCAGTATTTT. Its translation is CASSLEGSTDTQYF. The V gene is TRBV7-9, the J gene TRBJ2-3, with D perhaps TRBD1 (5 bases). This CDR3 has 14 amino acids. The V gene lost 1 base and the J gene lost 0 bases, with 5 bases spanning the gap. In germline, CDR1 is SEHNR, CDR2 FQNEAQ (reference sequence).

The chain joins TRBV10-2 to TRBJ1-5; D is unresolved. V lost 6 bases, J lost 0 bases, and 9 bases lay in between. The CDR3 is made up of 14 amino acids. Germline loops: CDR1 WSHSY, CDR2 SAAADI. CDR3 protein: CASRPGNSNQPQHF. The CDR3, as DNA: TGCGCCAGCAGGCCCGGGAATAGCAATCAGCCCCAGCATTTT.

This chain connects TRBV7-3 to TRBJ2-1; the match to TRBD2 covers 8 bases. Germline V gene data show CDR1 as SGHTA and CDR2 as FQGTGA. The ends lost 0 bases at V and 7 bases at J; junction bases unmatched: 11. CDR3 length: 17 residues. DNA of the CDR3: TGTGCCAGCAGCTTAACGATGACTAACGGGAGGGTTAATGAGCAGTTCTTC. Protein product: CASSLTMTNGRVNEQFF.

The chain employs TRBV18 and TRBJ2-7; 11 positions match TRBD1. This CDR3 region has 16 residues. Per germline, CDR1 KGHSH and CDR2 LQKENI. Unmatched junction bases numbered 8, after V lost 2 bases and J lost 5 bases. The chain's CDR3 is CASSPSGTGGYDEQYF. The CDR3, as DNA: TGTGCCAGCTCACCATCGGGGACAGGGGGATACGACGAGCAGTACTTC.

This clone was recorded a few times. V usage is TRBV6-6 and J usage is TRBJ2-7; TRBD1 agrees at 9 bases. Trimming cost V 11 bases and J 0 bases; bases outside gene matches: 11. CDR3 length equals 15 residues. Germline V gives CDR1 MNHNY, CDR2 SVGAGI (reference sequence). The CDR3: CAARAGDRDSYEQYF. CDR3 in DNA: TGTGCCGCCCGAGCAGGGGACAGGGACTCCTACGAGCAGTACTTC.

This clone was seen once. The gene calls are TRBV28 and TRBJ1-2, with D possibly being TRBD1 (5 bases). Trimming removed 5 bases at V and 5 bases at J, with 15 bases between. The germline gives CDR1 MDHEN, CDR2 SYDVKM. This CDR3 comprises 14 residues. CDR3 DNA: TGTGCCAGCAGTCTAGGGGCAGCTTCATATGGCTACACCTTC. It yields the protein CASSLGAASYGYTF.

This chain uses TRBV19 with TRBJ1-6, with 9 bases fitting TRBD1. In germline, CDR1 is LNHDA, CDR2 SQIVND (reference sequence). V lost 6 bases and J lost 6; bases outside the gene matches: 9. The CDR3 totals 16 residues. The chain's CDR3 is CASSPTLTGGNSPLHF. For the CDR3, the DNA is TGTGCCAGTAGCCCGACTCTGACAGGGGGTAATTCACCCCTCCACTTT. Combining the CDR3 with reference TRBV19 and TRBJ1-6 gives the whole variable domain DGGITQSPKYLFRKEGQNVTLSCEQNLNHDAMYWYRQDPGQGLRLIYYSQIVNDFQKGDIAEGYSVSREKKESFPLTVTSAQKNPTAFYLCASSPTLTGGNSPLHFGNGTRLTVT.

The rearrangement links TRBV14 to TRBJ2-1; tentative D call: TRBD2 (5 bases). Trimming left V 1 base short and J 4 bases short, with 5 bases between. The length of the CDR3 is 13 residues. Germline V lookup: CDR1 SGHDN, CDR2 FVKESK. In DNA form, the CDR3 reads TGTGCCAGCAGCCAAGGCGGGTACAATGAGCAGTTCTTC. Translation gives CASSQGGYNEQFF.

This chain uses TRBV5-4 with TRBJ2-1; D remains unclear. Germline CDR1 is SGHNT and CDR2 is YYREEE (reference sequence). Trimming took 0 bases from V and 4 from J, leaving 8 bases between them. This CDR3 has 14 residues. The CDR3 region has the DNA TGTGCCAGCAGCTTGGAGAACTCATACAATGAGCAGTTCTTC. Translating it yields CASSLENSYNEQFF. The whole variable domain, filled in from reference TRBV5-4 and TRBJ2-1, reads ETGVTQSPTHLIKTRGQQVTLRCSSQSGHNTVSWYQQALGQGPQFIFQYYREEENGRGNFPPRFSGLQFPNYSSELNVNALELDDSALYLCASSLENSYNEQFFGPGTRLTVL.

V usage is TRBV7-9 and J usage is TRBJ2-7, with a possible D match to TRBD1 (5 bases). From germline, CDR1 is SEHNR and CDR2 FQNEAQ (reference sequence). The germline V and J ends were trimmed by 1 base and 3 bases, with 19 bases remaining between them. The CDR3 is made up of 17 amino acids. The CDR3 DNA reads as TGTGCCAGCAGCTTAGGTGGTCAGGGATTTAGGGTCTACGAGCAGTACTTC. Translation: CASSLGGQGFRVYEQYF.

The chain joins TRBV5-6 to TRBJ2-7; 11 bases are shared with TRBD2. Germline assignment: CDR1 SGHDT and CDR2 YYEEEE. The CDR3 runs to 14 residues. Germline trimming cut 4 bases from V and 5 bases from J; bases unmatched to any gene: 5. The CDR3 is CASSTGTSGDEQYF. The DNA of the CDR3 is TGTGCCAGCAGCACTGGGACTAGCGGCGACGAGCAGTACTTC.

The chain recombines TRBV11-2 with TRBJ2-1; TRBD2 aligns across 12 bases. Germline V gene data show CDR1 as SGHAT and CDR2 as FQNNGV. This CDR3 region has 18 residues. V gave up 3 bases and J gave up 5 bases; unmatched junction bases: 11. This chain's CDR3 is CASSLGLAGAAKDNEQFF. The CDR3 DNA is TGTGCCAGCAGCTTGGGACTAGCGGGTGCGGCTAAGGACAATGAGCAGTTCTTC.

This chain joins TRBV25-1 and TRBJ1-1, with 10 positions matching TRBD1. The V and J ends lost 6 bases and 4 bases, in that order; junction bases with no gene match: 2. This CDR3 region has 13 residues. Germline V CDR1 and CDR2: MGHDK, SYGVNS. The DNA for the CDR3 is TGTGCCAGCAGGAGACAGGGGGCCACTGAAGCTTTCTTT. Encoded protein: CASRRQGATEAFF.

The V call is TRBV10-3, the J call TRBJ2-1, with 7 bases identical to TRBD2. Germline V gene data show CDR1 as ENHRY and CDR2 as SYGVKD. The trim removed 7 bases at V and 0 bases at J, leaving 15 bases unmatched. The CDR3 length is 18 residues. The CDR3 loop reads CAIKGGFREKDSYNEQFF. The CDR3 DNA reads TGTGCCATCAAGGGAGGGTTTAGAGAAAAAGACTCCTACAATGAGCAGTTCTTC.

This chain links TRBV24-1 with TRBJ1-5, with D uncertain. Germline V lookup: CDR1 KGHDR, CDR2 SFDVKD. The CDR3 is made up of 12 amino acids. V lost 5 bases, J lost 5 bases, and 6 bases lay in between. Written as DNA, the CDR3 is TGTGCCACCAGTGCCACAGATCAGCCCCAGCATTTT. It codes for CATSATDQPQHF.

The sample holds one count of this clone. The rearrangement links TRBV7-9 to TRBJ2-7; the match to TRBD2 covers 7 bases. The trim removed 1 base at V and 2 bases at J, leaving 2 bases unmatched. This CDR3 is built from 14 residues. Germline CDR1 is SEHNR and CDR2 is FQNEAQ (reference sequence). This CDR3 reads CASSLGGLTYEQYF. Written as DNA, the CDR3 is TGTGCCAGCAGCTTAGGGGGACTAACCTACGAGCAGTACTTC.